Below, one T cell receptor (beta chain) is given with its context. What it binds is unknown. Generated by immunoSEQ multiplex PCR, the TCRdb table keeps only in-frame clones and is missing some. The sample has about 85,000 clones; roughly 87% are singletons. V was clipped by 6 bases and J by 2 bases, with 14 bases between them. Germline CDR1 is SGHTA and CDR2 is FQGTGA. The CDR3 sequence is 14 residues long. This specimen comes from a study of OX40 agonist ivuxolimab in advanced cancers. Study context: Partial responses were achieved by three patients, of whom one had hepatocellular carcinoma and two had cutaneous melanoma.

Overall study findings and caveats: Among the lowest peripheral clonal expansion occurred in 0.1-3.0 mg/kg partial responders.

Autoimmune disease history or systemic immunosuppression disqualified patients. The sampling schedule covered blood at baseline, cycle 4 day 1, and cycle 7 day 1. Material: CD4+ or CD8+ T cells sorted from blood, obtained in a trial of the OX40 agonist ivuxolimab. This rearrangement joins TRBV7-3 to TRBJ2-7, with D perhaps assigned TRBD1 or TRBD2 (5 bases each). The clonotype was recovered from an adult with an advanced solid tumor such as melanoma, head and neck, liver or kidney cancer. For the CDR3, the DNA is TGTGCCAGCAGTAAGGGTGGGACCCCCTACGAGCAGTACTTC. This sequence encodes CASSKGGTPYEQYF. The full variable domain, its missing parts supplied by reference TRBV7-3 and TRBJ2-7, is GAGVSQTPSNKVTEKGKYVELRCDPISGHTALYWYRQSLGQGPEFLIYFQGTGAADDSGLPNDRFFAVRPEGSVSTLKIQRTERGDSAVYLCASSKGGTPYEQYFGPGTRLTVT.